These 13 T cell receptor beta chains originate from one sample sequenced in a study of T cells after yellow fever vaccination. TCRdb re-derived calls from the 5' RACE reads in MiXCR, one entry per CDR3 protein. Here the sample spans about 580,000 distinct CDR3 sequences, about a sixth being singletons. Sequencing used PBMCs, obtained 4 to 5 days after the first yellow fever vaccination. The receptors were gathered from a man aged 18 to 30 who received the YFV17D yellow fever vaccine.

This clonotype occurred a few times. The chain is built from TRBV7-3 and TRBJ2-3, with D perhaps TRBD2 (6 bases). The CDR3 loop spans 15 amino acids. Germline assignment: CDR1 SGHTA and CDR2 FQGTGA. Trimming removed 5 bases from V and 2 bases from J, with 14 bases in between. The CDR3 region has the DNA TGTGCCAGCAGCCCGATAGCGGCAGACACAGATACGCAGTATTTT. It is translated as CASSPIAADTDTQYF. Full variable domain (missing parts from reference TRBV7-3 and TRBJ2-3): GAGVSQTPSNKVTEKGKYVELRCDPISGHTALYWYRQSLGQGPEFLIYFQGTGAADDSGLPNDRFFAVRPEGSVSTLKIQRTERGDSAVYLCASSPIAADTDTQYFGPGTRLTVL.

In its sample, this clonotype was seen once. The chain employs TRBV9 and TRBJ2-5, with D perhaps TRBD1 (5 bases). Germline loops: CDR1 SGDLS, CDR2 YYNGEE. This CDR3 is built from 14 residues. The V end was cut by 3 bases, the J end by 1 base, with 10 bases between. The CDR3 here is CASSAQTVQETQYF. The CDR3 bases are TGTGCCAGCAGCGCCCAGACAGTCCAAGAGACCCAGTACTTC.

This clonotype appeared many times. The chain joins TRBV5-4 to TRBJ1-2, with 7 bases aligning to TRBD1. CDR1 and CDR2 from the germline V gene are SGHNT and YYREEE (reference sequence). Germline trimming cut 4 bases from V and 4 bases from J; bases unmatched to any gene: 4. CDR3 size: 13 residues. CDR3 in amino acids: CASSLTGPYGYTF. In DNA, the CDR3 is TGTGCCAGCAGCCTGACAGGGCCCTATGGCTACACCTTC.

This clonotype was counted ten times or more. This chain joins TRBV2 and TRBJ1-2; D gene uncertain. The CDR3 spans 12 residues. The germline gives CDR1 SNHLY, CDR2 FYNNEI. V was shortened by 3 bases and J by 5 bases, with 7 bases between the two germline ends. CDR3 sequence reads: CASSDRLYGYTF. The DNA of the CDR3 is TGTGCCAGCAGTGACAGGTTATATGGCTACACCTTC. Full variable domain (missing parts from reference TRBV2 and TRBJ1-2): EPEVTQTPSHQVTQMGQEVILRCVPISNHLYFYWYRQILGQKVEFLVSFYNNEISEKSEIFDDQFSVERPDGSNFTLKIRSTKLEDSAMYFCASSDRLYGYTFGSGTRLTVV.

There are a few counts of this clonotype. The J gene is TRBJ2-3, the V gene TRBV28; possibly TRBD1 or TRBD2 for D (5 bases each). CDR1 MDHEN and CDR2 SYDVKM come from the germline V gene. CDR3 size: 17 residues. V dropped 1 base and J dropped 1 base, with 15 bases sitting between them. CDR3 residues: CASSLSQGLGGTDTQYF. In DNA form, the CDR3 reads TGTGCCAGCAGTTTATCCCAGGGCCTCGGGGGCACAGATACGCAGTATTTT.

The genes are TRBV15 and TRBJ2-7; 8 bases match TRBD1. Trimming removed 0 bases from V and 2 bases from J; junction bases left unmatched: 6. CDR1 is LNHNV, CDR2 YYDKDF, per germline (reference sequence). The CDR3 has 16 amino acids. In DNA form, the CDR3 reads TGTGCCACCAGCAGAGATCTGACAGGGGTCACCTACGAGCAGTACTTC. This encodes CATSRDLTGVTYEQYF.

Worth noting for this clonotype: One end of the junction varies from germline; a read error may be responsible. V usage is TRBV6-2 or TRBV6-3 and J usage is TRBJ1-4, with a possible D match to TRBD1 (6 bases). There are 13 residues in the CDR3. CDR1 MNHEY and CDR2 SVGEGT come from the germline V gene. CDR3 coding DNA: TGTGCCAGCAGTTATTCGCCAGCGACAGGCGTTCTTTTT. This sequence encodes CASSYSPATGVLF.

This clonotype was detected only once. This chain uses TRBV9 with TRBJ2-7; D is uncertain. V lost 4 bases to trimming and J lost 5 bases, with 19 bases between them. The CDR3 extends over 15 amino acids. The germline V gene encodes CDR1 SGDLS and CDR2 YYNGEE. For the CDR3, the DNA is TGTGCCAGCAGCCCCCGGACGGCCCCTTGGGACGAGCAGTACTTC. Amino acid sequence: CASSPRTAPWDEQYF.

V is TRBV4-1 and J is TRBJ2-7; 8 bases fit TRBD1. The germline gives CDR1 MGHRA, CDR2 YSYEKL. The CDR3 covers 15 residues. V gave up 4 bases and J gave up 4 bases; unmatched junction bases: 9. CDR3 coding DNA: TGCGCCAGCAGCCCGGACAGGGACGGATATTACGAGCAGTACTTC. Translated, it gives CASSPDRDGYYEQYF.

J is TRBJ1-1 and V is TRBV20-1, with D hard to call. CDR1 and CDR2 (germline): DFQATT, SNEGSKA (reference sequence). The length of the CDR3 is 14 residues. Trimming cost V 6 bases and J 0 bases, with 14 bases left between them. CDR3 in amino acids: CSAVLAGMNTEAFF. In nucleotides, the CDR3 is TGCAGTGCCGTCCTAGCAGGTATGAACACTGAAGCTTTCTTT.

J is TRBJ2-7 and V is TRBV7-2; TRBD2 aligns across 8 bases. CDR3 length: 12 amino acids. CDR1 SGHTA and CDR2 FQGNSA come from the germline V gene. V trimming: 5 bases; J trimming: 6 bases; junction bases outside the gene matches: 3. The CDR3 sequence is CASSARGGEQYF. Here the CDR3 DNA reads TGTGCCAGCAGCGCCCGGGGGGGCGAGCAGTACTTC.

This clonotype was seen a handful of times. The chain uses TRBV4-2 and TRBJ2-1; tentatively, D is TRBD2 (5 bases). The V end was cut by 7 bases, the J end by 3 bases, with 16 bases between. Germline V CDR1 and CDR2: LGHNA, YNFKEQ. The CDR3 is 15 residues long. CDR3 region: CASTQRPADYNEQFF. The CDR3, as DNA: TGTGCCAGCACCCAGAGACCAGCGGACTACAATGAGCAGTTCTTC.

The CDR3 DNA follows: TGTGCCAGTAGTATGAAGGAAAATTCACCCCTCCACTTT. Protein product: CASSMKENSPLHF. The V call is TRBV19, the J call TRBJ1-6; no reliable D call. V gave up 3 bases and J gave up 7 bases, with 7 bases separating them. Per germline, CDR1 LNHDA and CDR2 SQIVND (reference sequence). The CDR3 is made up of 13 amino acids.